This T cell receptor beta chain was profiled in a study of blood T cell repertoires in COVID-19. As for the study in general: Specimens from acute and convalescent COVID-19 originated in the United States, Italy and Spain. In each case, the material was cDNA or gDNA derived from T cells, B-cell-depleted T cells, or PBMCs.

Repertoires were generated with immunoSEQ multiplex PCR, while TCRdb's copy carries only in-frame clones and drops some. This table has more than 250,000 clones, roughly nine tenths appearing once. The study recruited people aged roughly 18 to 95 years across roughly 25 US areas. The clonotype originates from a woman in her 30s who had recovered from COVID-19. The sample taken for sequencing was PBMCs or T cells enriched from blood (not recorded which).

The CDR3 sequence is CASSQDAGNTIYF. CDR3 bases: TGTGCCAGCAGCCAAGATGCGGGAAACACCATATATTTT. This chain joins TRBV14 and TRBJ1-3, with D unresolved. Trimming removed 0 bases at V and 4 bases at J, with 4 bases between. The length of the CDR3 is 13 residues. Germline loops: CDR1 SGHDN, CDR2 FVKESK.